The T cell receptor (beta chain) described here comes from a study of blood T cell repertoires in COVID-19. At the level of the study: From the United States, Italy and Spain came samples of acute and convalescent COVID-19. Sources were T cells, B-cell-depleted T cells, or PBMCs; the material itself was cDNA or gDNA.

The data were produced by immunoSEQ multiplex PCR, yet TCRdb's version contains in-frame clones alone and is incomplete. Of over 130,000 clones detected, 90% appear once; the ten largest clones hold approximately 11%. The J segment lost 5 bases and the V segment lost 6 bases, leaving 8 bases of the junction unmatched. The CDR3 length is 14 residues. CDR1 and CDR2 from the germline V gene are SGHTA and FQGTGA. The sample comprised peripheral blood. This receptor was obtained from a woman older than 75 with acute or convalescent COVID-19. J is TRBJ2-7 and V is TRBV7-3; TRBD1 matches at 9 bases. CDR3 DNA sequence: TGTGCCAGCAGTAGGACAGGGGCTAAGGACGAGCAGTACTTC. Amino acid sequence: CASSRTGAKDEQYF.